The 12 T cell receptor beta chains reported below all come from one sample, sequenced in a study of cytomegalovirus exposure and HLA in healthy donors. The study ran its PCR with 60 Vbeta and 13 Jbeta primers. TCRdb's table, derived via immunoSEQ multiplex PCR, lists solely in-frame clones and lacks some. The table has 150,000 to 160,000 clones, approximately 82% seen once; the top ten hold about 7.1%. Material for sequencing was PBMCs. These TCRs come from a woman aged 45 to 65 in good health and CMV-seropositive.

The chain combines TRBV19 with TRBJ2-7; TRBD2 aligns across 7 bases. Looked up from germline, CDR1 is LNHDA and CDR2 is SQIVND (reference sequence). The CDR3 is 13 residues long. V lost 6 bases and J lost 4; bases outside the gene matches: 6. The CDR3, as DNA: TGTGCCAGTAGAGGGGAGGGTTGGTACGAGCAGTACTTC. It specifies CASRGEGWYEQYF.

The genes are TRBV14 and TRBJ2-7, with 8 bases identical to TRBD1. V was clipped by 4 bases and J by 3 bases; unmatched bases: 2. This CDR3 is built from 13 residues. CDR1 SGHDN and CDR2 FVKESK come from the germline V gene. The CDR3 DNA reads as TGTGCCAGCAGCCGACAGGGGTTCTACGAGCAGTACTTC. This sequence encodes CASSRQGFYEQYF.

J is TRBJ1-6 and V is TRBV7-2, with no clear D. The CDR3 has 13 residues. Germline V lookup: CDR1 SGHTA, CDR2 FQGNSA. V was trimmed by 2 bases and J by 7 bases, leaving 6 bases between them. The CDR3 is CASSLRVNSPLHF. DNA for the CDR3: TGTGCCAGCAGCTTACGCGTGAATTCACCCCTCCACTTT.

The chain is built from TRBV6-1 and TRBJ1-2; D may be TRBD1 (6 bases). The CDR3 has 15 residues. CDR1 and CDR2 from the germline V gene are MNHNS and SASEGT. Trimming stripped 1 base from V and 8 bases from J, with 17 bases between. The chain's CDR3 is CASSEGGAGVRGYTF. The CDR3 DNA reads TGTGCCAGCAGTGAAGGTGGGGCAGGGGTACGGGGCTACACCTTC.

CDR3 nucleotides: TGTGCCAGCAATACCGGGACAGCGGGTAACACTGAAGCTTTCTTT. It is translated as CASNTGTAGNTEAFF. The V call is TRBV27, the J call TRBJ1-1, with TRBD1 matching over 7 bases. Trimming removed 7 bases from V and 2 bases from J; junction bases left unmatched: 10. Germline V gene data show CDR1 as MNHEY and CDR2 as SMNVEV (reference sequence). This CDR3 contains 15 residues.

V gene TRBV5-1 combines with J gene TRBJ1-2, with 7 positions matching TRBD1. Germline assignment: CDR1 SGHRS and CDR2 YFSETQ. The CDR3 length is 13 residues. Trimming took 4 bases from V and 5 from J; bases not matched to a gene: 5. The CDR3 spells CASSDRVGYGYTF. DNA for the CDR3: TGCGCCAGCAGCGACAGGGTTGGTTATGGCTACACCTTC.

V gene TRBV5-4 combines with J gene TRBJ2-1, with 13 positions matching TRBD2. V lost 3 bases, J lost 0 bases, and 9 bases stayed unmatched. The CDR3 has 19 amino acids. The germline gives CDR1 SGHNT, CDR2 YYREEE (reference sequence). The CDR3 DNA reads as TGTGCCAGCAGCTCCGGACTAGCGGGGGACCCGAGCTCCTACAATGAGCAGTTCTTC. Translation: CASSSGLAGDPSSYNEQFF.

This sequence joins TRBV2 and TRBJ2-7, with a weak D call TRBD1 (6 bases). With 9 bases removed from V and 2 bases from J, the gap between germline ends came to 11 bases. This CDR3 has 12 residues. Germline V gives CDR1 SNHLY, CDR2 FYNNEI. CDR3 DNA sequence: TGTGCCAGTTACGACAGGCCCTACGAGCAGTACTTC. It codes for CASYDRPYEQYF.

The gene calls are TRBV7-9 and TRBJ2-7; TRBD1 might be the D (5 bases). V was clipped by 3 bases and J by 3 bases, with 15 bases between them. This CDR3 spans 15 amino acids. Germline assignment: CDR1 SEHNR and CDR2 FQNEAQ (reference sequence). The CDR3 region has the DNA TGTGCCAGCAGCTTTATCACAGGAAGTGGCTACGAGCAGTACTTC. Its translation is CASSFITGSGYEQYF.

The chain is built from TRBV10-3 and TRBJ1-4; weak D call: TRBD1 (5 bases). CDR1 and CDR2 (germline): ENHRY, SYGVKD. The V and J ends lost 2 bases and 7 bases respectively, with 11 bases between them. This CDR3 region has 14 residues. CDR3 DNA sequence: TGTGCCATCAGTGAGGCGGTGGGGGGTGAAAAACTGTTTTTT. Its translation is CAISEAVGGEKLFF.

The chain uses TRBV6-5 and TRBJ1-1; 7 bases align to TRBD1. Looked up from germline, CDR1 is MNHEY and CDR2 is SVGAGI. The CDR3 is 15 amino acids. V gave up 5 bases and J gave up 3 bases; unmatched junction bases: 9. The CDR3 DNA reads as TGTGCCAGCAGTGTCAACAGGGGAGCGGACACTGAAGCTTTCTTT. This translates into CASSVNRGADTEAFF.

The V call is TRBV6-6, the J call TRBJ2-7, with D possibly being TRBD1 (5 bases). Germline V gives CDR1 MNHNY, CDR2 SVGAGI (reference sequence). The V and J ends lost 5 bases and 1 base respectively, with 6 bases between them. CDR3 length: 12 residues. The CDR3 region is CASSRQSYEQYF. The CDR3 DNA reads TGTGCCAGCAGTAGACAGTCCTACGAGCAGTACTTC.